This TCR beta chain emerged from a study of OX40 agonist ivuxolimab in advanced cancers. Study-level information: In three patients, partial responses were observed, one with hepatocellular carcinoma and two with cutaneous melanoma. Study outcomes and limitations: Determination of antigen specificity was not performed for the expanded peripheral T cells. Among the nonresponders, some also had low normalized T-cell clonal expansion. Partial responders at 0.1-3.0 mg/kg had among the lowest clonal expansion.

Clones were read by immunoSEQ multiplex PCR, and TCRdb kept only the in-frame ones, dropping some. Among under 65,000 clones listed, roughly nine tenths were seen once. Per the germline V gene, CDR1 is SGHAT and CDR2 is FQNNGV. This CDR3 contains 16 residues. Trimming stripped 1 base from V and 3 bases from J, with 13 bases between. This clone was picked up a small number of times. Its specificity is unknown. This material consisted of CD4+ or CD8+ T cells sorted from blood, taken in a trial of the OX40 agonist ivuxolimab. The source of this sequence is an adult with an advanced solid tumor such as melanoma, head and neck, liver or kidney cancer. The V and J genes are TRBV11-2 and TRBJ2-1, with D tentatively TRBD1 or TRBD2 (6 bases each). The CDR3 protein is CASSLASGGIYNEQFF. The CDR3 DNA follows: TGTGCCAGCAGCTTAGCGTCCGGGGGCATCTACAATGAGCAGTTCTTC.